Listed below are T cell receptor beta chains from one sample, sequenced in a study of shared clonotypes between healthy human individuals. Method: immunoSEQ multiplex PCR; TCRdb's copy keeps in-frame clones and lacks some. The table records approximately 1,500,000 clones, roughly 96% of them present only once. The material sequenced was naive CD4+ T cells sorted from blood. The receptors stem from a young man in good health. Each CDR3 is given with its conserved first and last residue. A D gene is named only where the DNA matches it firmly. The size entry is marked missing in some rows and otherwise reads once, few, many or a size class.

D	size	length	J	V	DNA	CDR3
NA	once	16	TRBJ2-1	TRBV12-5	TGTGCTAGTGGTTTGGTTCGCGGTAGCTCCTACAATGAGCAGTTCTTC	CASGLVRGSSYNEQFF
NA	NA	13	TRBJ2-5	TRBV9	TGTGCCAGCAGCGTAGTGAGTACGGAGACCCAGTACTTC	CASSVVSTETQYF
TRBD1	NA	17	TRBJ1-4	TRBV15	TGTGCCACCAGCAGAGATCACGGGACAGGGGGCAATGAAAAACTGTTTTTT	CATSRDHGTGGNEKLFF
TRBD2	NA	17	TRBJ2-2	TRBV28	TGTGCCAGCAGTTTATCCGGACTAGCCGCTTACACCGGGGAGCTGTTTTTT	CASSLSGLAAYTGELFF
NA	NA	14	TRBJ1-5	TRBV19	TGTGCCAGTAGTATAGATCTTGGTAGCCAGCCCCAGCATTTT	CASSIDLGSQPQHF
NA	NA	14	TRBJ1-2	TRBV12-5	TGTGCTAGTGGTCCCGGACACCTTGCCTATGGCTACACCTTC	CASGPGHLAYGYTF
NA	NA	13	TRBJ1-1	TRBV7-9	TGTGCCAGCAGCTTAAGTTCCGTCACTGAAGCTTTCTTT	CASSLSSVTEAFF
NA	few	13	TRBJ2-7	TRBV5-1	TGCGCCAGCAGCACGTTGACAGGTCCCGAGCAGTACTTC	CASSTLTGPEQYF
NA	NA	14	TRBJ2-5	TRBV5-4	TGTGCCAGCAGCTTGGAGGCTATCCAAGAGACCCAGTACTTC	CASSLEAIQETQYF
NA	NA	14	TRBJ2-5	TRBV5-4	TGTGCCAGCAGCCAGCCGGGTCAGCAAGAGACCCAGTACTTC	CASSQPGQQETQYF
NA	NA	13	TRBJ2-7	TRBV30	TGTGCCTGGAGTAACGTCGTCGTGGGAGAGCAGTACTTC	CAWSNVVVGEQYF
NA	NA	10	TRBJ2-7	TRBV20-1	TGCAGTGCTTCGGACTACGAGCAGTACTTC	CSASDYEQYF
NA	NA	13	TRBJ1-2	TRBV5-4	TGTGCCAGCAGCCCCACAGGCGTTATTAGCTACACCTTC	CASSPTGVISYTF
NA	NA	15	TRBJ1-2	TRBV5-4	TGTGCCAGCAGCTTGCCGGGGGCGAATAACTATGGCTACACCTTC	CASSLPGANNYGYTF
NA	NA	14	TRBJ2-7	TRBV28	TGTGCCAGCTTAGGGGGGGCGAACTACTACGAGCAGTACTTC	CASLGGANYYEQYF
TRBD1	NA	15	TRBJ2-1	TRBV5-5	TGTGCCAGCAGCGACAGGGGGCTACCCTACAATGAGCAGTTCTTC	CASSDRGLPYNEQFF
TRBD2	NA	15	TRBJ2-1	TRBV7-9	TGTGCCAGCAGCTTGGTGACTAGCGGGACGAATGAGCAGTTCTTC	CASSLVTSGTNEQFF
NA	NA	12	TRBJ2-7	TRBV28	TGTGCCAGCAGTTTACTCTCGGGCGAGCAGTACTTC	CASSLLSGEQYF
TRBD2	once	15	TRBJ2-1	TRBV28	TGTGCCAGCACCCTCATAGGGCTAGCGGGAGACGAGCAGTTCTTC	CASTLIGLAGDEQFF
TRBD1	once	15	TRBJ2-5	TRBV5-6	TGTGCCAGCAGCTCGGGACAGGGGGCCGGGGAGACCCAGTACTTC	CASSSGQGAGETQYF
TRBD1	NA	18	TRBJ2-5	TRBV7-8	TGTGCCAGCAGCTTACCATCGGGACGGAAACAGGGGTTAGAGACCCAGTACTTC	CASSLPSGRKQGLETQYF
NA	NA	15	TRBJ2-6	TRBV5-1	TGCGCCAGCAGCTTGGCGGGGGCTGGGGCCAACGTCCTGACTTTC	CASSLAGAGANVLTF
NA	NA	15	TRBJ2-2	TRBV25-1	TGTGCCAGCAGTGGCCCAGGGGCGAACACCGGGGAGCTGTTTTTT	CASSGPGANTGELFF
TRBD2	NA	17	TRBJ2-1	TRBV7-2	TGTGCCAGCAGCTTACAAATTAGCGGGGTTCTCTACAATGAGCAGTTCTTC	CASSLQISGVLYNEQFF
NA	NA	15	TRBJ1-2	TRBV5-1	TGCGCCAGCAGCTTGGCCACAGGGCTGGACTATGGCTACACCTTC	CASSLATGLDYGYTF
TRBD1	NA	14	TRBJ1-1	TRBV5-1	TGCGCCAGCAGCATGGACAGGGGGAACACTGAAGCTTTCTTT	CASSMDRGNTEAFF
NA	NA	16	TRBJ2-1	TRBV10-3	TGTGCCACAGGACCGGGACTCAGTCCCCCCTACAATGAGCAGTTCTTC	CATGPGLSPPYNEQFF
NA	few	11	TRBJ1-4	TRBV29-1	TGCAGCGTTGAGATTGTGGATAGACTGTTTTTT	CSVEIVDRLFF
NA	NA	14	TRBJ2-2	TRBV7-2	TGTGCCAGCAGCTTCCCCAAGAACACCGGGGAGCTGTTTTTT	CASSFPKNTGELFF
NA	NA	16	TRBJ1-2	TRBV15	TGTGCCACCAGCAGAGATCATACCGGGATGGGCTATGGCTACACCTTC	CATSRDHTGMGYGYTF
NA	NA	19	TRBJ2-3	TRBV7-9	TGTGCCAGCAGCTTAGCCCAGTTCGGGCGGGGAACTAGCACAGATACGCAGTATTTT	CASSLAQFGRGTSTDTQYF
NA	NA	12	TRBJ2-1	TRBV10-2	TGCGCCAGCAGTGATATCAAGAATGAGCAGTTCTTC	CASSDIKNEQFF
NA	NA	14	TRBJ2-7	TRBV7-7	TGTGCTAGCAGCCCTACAGGGCCATCCTACGAGCAGTACTTC	CASSPTGPSYEQYF
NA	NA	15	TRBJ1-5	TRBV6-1	TGTGCCAGCAGTGAAAAGGAAGAGCCCTATCAGCCCCAGCATTTT	CASSEKEEPYQPQHF
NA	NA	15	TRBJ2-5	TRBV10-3	TGTGCCATCAGTGATCCCACAGGTCCCCAAGAGACCCAGTACTTC	CAISDPTGPQETQYF
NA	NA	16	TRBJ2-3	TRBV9	TGTGCCAGCAGCGTAACAGGGTCCTGGAGCACAGATACGCAGTATTTT	CASSVTGSWSTDTQYF
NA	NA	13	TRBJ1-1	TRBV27	TGTGCCAGCAGACGAAGGGGGGATAGTGAAGCTTTCTTT	CASRRRGDSEAFF
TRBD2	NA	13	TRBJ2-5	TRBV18	TGTGCCAGCTCACCACGACTAGCAGAGACCCAGTACTTC	CASSPRLAETQYF
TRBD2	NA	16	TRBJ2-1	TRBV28	TGTGCCAGCAGTTCGAGGACTAGCGGGCCCTACAATGAGCAGTTCTTC	CASSSRTSGPYNEQFF
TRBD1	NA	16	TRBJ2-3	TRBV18	TGTGCCAGCTCACCACGCGACAGGGGGACCACAGATACGCAGTATTTT	CASSPRDRGTTDTQYF
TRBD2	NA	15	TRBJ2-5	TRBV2	TGTGCCAGCAGTGGGAAGGCGGGAGCGGGGGAGACCCAGTACTTC	CASSGKAGAGETQYF
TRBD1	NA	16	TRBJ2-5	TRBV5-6	TGTGCCAGCAGTTGGACCGGGACAGGGTCTGAAGAGACCCAGTACTTC	CASSWTGTGSEETQYF
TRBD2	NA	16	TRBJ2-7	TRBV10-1	TGCGCCAGCAGCGACCGCCTGGCTAGCGGGAGACGCGAGCAGTACTTC	CASSDRLASGRREQYF
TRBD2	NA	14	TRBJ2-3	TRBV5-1	TGCGCCAGCAGGAGGTGGGAGGGCCGGGTAACGCAGTATTTT	CASRRWEGRVTQYF
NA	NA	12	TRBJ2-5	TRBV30	TGTGCCCGAGGGGTTTCCCAAGAGACCCAGTACTTC	CARGVSQETQYF
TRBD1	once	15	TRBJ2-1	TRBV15	TGTGCCACCAGCAGAGGAAGGGGGCCGGTCGATGAGCAGTTCTTC	CATSRGRGPVDEQFF
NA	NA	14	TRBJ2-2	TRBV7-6	TGTGCCAGCAGCTTAATTACGAACACCGGGGAGCTGTTTTTT	CASSLITNTGELFF
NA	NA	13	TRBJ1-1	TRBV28	TGTGCCAGCAGTTTACGGACAAACACTGAAGCTTTCTTT	CASSLRTNTEAFF
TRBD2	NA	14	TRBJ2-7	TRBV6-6	TGTGCCAGCAGTAATAGCGGGACAACCTACGAGCAGTACTTC	CASSNSGTTYEQYF
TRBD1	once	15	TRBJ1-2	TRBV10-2	TGCGCCAGCAGTCCCGACAGGGGGCGGAACTATGGCTACACCTTC	CASSPDRGRNYGYTF
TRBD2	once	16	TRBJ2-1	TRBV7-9	TGTGCCAGCAGCCCCCCCGCTAGCGGGACGCCCAATGAGCAGTTCTTC	CASSPPASGTPNEQFF
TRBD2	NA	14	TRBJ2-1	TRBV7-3	TGTGCCAGCAGCATCGGGACTAGCGGCAATGAGCAGTTCTTC	CASSIGTSGNEQFF
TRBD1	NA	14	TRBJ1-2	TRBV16	TGTGCCAGCAGCGGACAGGGAGGGGTCTATGGCTACACCTTC	CASSGQGGVYGYTF
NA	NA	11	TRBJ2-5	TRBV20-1	TGCAGTGCTAGAGTGGCGGAGACCCAGTACTTC	CSARVAETQYF
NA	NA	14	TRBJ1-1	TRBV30	TGTGCCTGGAGTGTATGGGGGTTAATAACTGAAGCTTTCTTT	CAWSVWGLITEAFF
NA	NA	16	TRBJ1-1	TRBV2	TGTGCCAGCAGAGCACAATTACCAGGGACATATGGAGAAGCTTTCTTT	CASRAQLPGTYGEAFF
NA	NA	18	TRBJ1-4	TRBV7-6	TGTGCCAGCAGCCGAACGGGATCCCAAAGAGCAACTAATGAAAAACTGTTTTTT	CASSRTGSQRATNEKLFF